Listed below are T cell receptor beta chains from one sample, sequenced in a study of long-term antiretroviral therapy in people with HIV. The table came from immunoSEQ multiplex PCR; TCRdb's copy has only in-frame clones and leaves some out. The sample includes about 39,000 clones, roughly nine tenths of them seen just once. Sequenced material: unsorted PBMCs, taken 1.2 years after starting antiretroviral therapy. The origin of the receptors is a woman aged 50 to 60 with HIV. The CDR3 runs from the conserved cysteine through the conserved F or W. A D gene is named only where the DNA matches it firmly. The size entry is marked missing in some rows and otherwise reads once, few, many or a size class.

j_call	d_call	v_call	clone_size	cdr3_nt	cdr3_aa
TRBJ2-5	TRBD1	TRBV7-9	few	TGTGCCAGCAGCGTTAGACAGGGGGAAGTAGAGACCCAGTACTTC	CASSVRQGEVETQYF
TRBJ1-1	.	TRBV6-1	.	TGTGCCAGCAGGACAGTACCAAATGCGAACACTGAAGCTTTCTTT	CASRTVPNANTEAFF
TRBJ1-6	.	TRBV11-1	.	TGTGCCAGCAGCTTAGGAGGGACTAATTCACCCCTCCACTTT	CASSLGGTNSPLHF
TRBJ1-5	TRBD1	TRBV9	.	TGTGCCAGCAGCGTGGGGACAGCAATCTATCAGCCCCAGCATTTT	CASSVGTAIYQPQHF
TRBJ2-7	.	TRBV4-1	.	TGCGCCAGCAGCCAACATCTAGAAACCGAGCAGTACTTC	CASSQHLETEQYF
TRBJ2-7	.	TRBV29-1	.	TGCAGCGTTGAAGGGCGAGGGCGGAGGCACGAGCAGTACTTC	CSVEGRGRRHEQYF
TRBJ2-7	.	TRBV7-2	once	TGTGCCAGCAGCTATGACAGGTACGCCTACGAGCAGTACTTC	CASSYDRYAYEQYF
TRBJ2-2	.	TRBV4-3	once	TGCGCCAGCAGCCAAGAAATCAGGCAGGCGAACACCGGGGAGCTGTTTTTT	CASSQEIRQANTGELFF
TRBJ1-1	.	TRBV15	.	TGTGCCACCAGCAGAGATAAATCGCTCGGGTGGAACACTGAAGCTTTCTTT	CATSRDKSLGWNTEAFF
TRBJ1-1	TRBD1	TRBV7-9	few	TGTGCCAGCAGCTCCCTTTCGACAGGGGACACTGAAGCTTTCTTT	CASSSLSTGDTEAFF
TRBJ1-2	TRBD1	TRBV5-1	.	TGCGCCAGCAGCCACAACCTGGGACAGGGTTATGGCTACACCTTC	CASSHNLGQGYGYTF
TRBJ1-1	.	TRBV4-1	once	TGCGCCAGCAGCCAAGATCGGGGCAAGAACACTGAAGCTTTCTTT	CASSQDRGKNTEAFF
TRBJ2-5	TRBD1	TRBV6-5	.	TGTGCCAGCAGTTACTCGACAGGGAAAGAGACCCAGTACTTC	CASSYSTGKETQYF
TRBJ2-2	TRBD2	TRBV7-3	.	TGTGCCAGCAGCCGCACGACCGGGCTAGCGGGTAACACCGGGGAGCTGTTTTTT	CASSRTTGLAGNTGELFF
TRBJ1-5	.	TRBV2	.	TGTGCCAGCAGTGAAGCCCGGGAGTGGGACAATCAGCCCCAGCATTTT	CASSEAREWDNQPQHF
TRBJ2-2	TRBD1	TRBV14	.	TGTGCCAGCAGGAGGACAGGGAGAACCGGGGAGCTGTTTTTT	CASRRTGRTGELFF
TRBJ1-2	.	TRBV5-1	.	TGCGCCAGCAGCTTCCCGGGACCGTCAAATAACTATGGCTACACCTTC	CASSFPGPSNNYGYTF
TRBJ1-5	TRBD1	TRBV5-1	.	TGCGCCAGCAGCTTGCTGGGACAGGGGTCGAATCAGCCCCAGCATTTT	CASSLLGQGSNQPQHF
TRBJ2-3	TRBD1	TRBV10-1	.	TGCGCCAGCAGTGCACAGACAGGGATACCGTCCACAGATACGCAGTATTTT	CASSAQTGIPSTDTQYF
TRBJ1-6	.	TRBV14	.	TGTGCCAGCAGCCAAGTTAATAACTCACCCCTCCACTTT	CASSQVNNSPLHF
TRBJ2-1	TRBD2	TRBV5-1	.	TGCGCCAGCCGGACTAGCGGGGGACAATCCTACAATGAGCAGTTCTTC	CASRTSGGQSYNEQFF
TRBJ2-3	.	TRBV2	.	TGTGCCAGCAGTGCCACTGCCAGATCTGATACGCAGTATTTT	CASSATARSDTQYF
TRBJ1-6	TRBD1	TRBV18	.	TGTGCCAGCTCACCAGGACAGGGTACACCCCTCCACTTT	CASSPGQGTPLHF
TRBJ2-2	.	TRBV11-2	once	TGTGCCAGCAGCTTAGATCCTTGGCAGGGAAACACCGGGGAGCTGTTTTTT	CASSLDPWQGNTGELFF
TRBJ1-1	.	TRBV7-9	.	TGTGCCAGCAGCTTACCACCTCGGATGAACACTGAAGCTTTCTTT	CASSLPPRMNTEAFF
TRBJ2-7	.	TRBV6-6	.	TGTGCCAGCAGTGCAGAATTCCTAGCGAACTACTACGAGCAGTACTTC	CASSAEFLANYYEQYF
TRBJ1-1	.	TRBV25-1	.	TGTGCCAGCAGTGGAGGTGGGAAAGCTTTCTTT	CASSGGGKAFF
TRBJ1-1	.	TRBV19	.	TGTGCCAGTAGTAACCGGGGCCGTGAAGCTTTCTTT	CASSNRGREAFF
TRBJ1-1	.	TRBV2	.	TGTGCCAGCAGCAGGAACACTGAAGCTTTCTTT	CASSRNTEAFF
TRBJ2-3	.	TRBV11-2	.	TGTGCCAGCAGTAACCGGGACGGACGCACAGATACGCAGTATTTT	CASSNRDGRTDTQYF
TRBJ2-5	TRBD2	TRBV10-3	.	TGTGCCATCAGGGATGGACTAGAAGGGGAGACCCAGTACTTC	CAIRDGLEGETQYF
TRBJ2-7	.	TRBV7-9	.	TGTGCCAGCAGCTCTAAAGGACGGAACTACGAGCAGTACTTC	CASSSKGRNYEQYF
TRBJ2-7	.	TRBV27	.	TGTGCCAGCAGTCGGGACATCCTTTCCTACGAGCAGTACTTC	CASSRDILSYEQYF
TRBJ2-5	TRBD2	TRBV19	.	TGTGCCAGTAGTATCACTAGCGGGGGGTTCCAAGAGACCCAGTACTTC	CASSITSGGFQETQYF
TRBJ1-1	.	TRBV27	.	TGTGCCAGCAGTTCCGACAGGCGGGGGAACACTGAAGCTTTCTTT	CASSSDRRGNTEAFF
TRBJ1-4	.	TRBV2	.	TGTGCCAGCAGTGGGACAGCCGACCAAGGGCCGTTTTTT	CASSGTADQGPFF
TRBJ2-1	.	TRBV25-1	.	TGTGCCAGCAGTGGTCCAAGGCAGGGGCCCTACAATGAGCAGTTCTTC	CASSGPRQGPYNEQFF
TRBJ1-2	.	TRBV4-1	.	TGCGCCAGCAGCCTTGACAGGTTCGTGGGCTACACCTTC	CASSLDRFVGYTF
TRBJ2-3	TRBD2	TRBV19	.	TGTGCCAGTAGTCAGGGGACTAGCGCAGATACGCAGTATTTT	CASSQGTSADTQYF
TRBJ2-7	.	TRBV5-6	.	TGTGCCAGCAGCTTAGGGGGATACGAGCAGTACTTC	CASSLGGYEQYF
TRBJ1-6	TRBD1	TRBV7-8	.	TGTGCCAGCAGCACTCGGACAGGGATATCACCCCTCCACTTT	CASSTRTGISPLHF
TRBJ2-5	.	TRBV7-8	.	TGTGCCAGCAGCCCACCTACTGGACGGGACGGGGGAGAGACCCAGTACTTC	CASSPPTGRDGGETQYF
TRBJ1-1	.	TRBV28	.	TGTGCCAGCAGACCGGGACGAGTGAACACTGAAGCTTTCTTT	CASRPGRVNTEAFF
TRBJ1-1	TRBD1	TRBV25-1	.	TGTGCCAGCAGTTCCCGGGACAGGGGTTTCATGAACACTGAAGCTTTCTTT	CASSSRDRGFMNTEAFF
TRBJ2-7	.	TRBV7-6	.	TGTGCCAGCAGCCTAACAGGGACGAACTCCTACGAGCAGTACTTC	CASSLTGTNSYEQYF
TRBJ2-4	.	TRBV18	.	TGTGCCAGCTCACCCGGACGGGAGAAAAACATTCAGTACTTC	CASSPGREKNIQYF
TRBJ1-6	TRBD1	TRBV10-1	.	TGCGCCAGCCGGGACAGCGATAATTCACCCCTCCACTTT	CASRDSDNSPLHF
TRBJ1-2	.	TRBV18	.	TGTGCCAGCTCACCATCAAGTGTTGCCACCTTC	CASSPSSVATF
TRBJ1-1	.	TRBV7-9	.	TGTGCCAGCAGCTTATCAGGGAACACTGAAGCTTTCTTT	CASSLSGNTEAFF
TRBJ1-6	.	TRBV7-2	.	TGTGCCAGCAGCTTAGCCGGGACAACTTTCAGGCCCCTCCACTTT	CASSLAGTTFRPLHF
TRBJ2-3	TRBD2	TRBV11-2	.	TGTGCCAGCAGCCAATGGGTAGCGGGGGCTAGCACAGATACGCAGTATTTT	CASSQWVAGASTDTQYF
TRBJ1-2	.	TRBV7-3	.	TGTGCCAGCAGCCCCATCGCAGGGAAAGGGGTTGGCTACACCTTC	CASSPIAGKGVGYTF
TRBJ1-5	.	TRBV19	.	TGTGCCAGTAGTATGGGCAATCAGCCCCAGCATTTT	CASSMGNQPQHF
TRBJ2-1	.	TRBV15	.	TGTGCCACCAGCAGAGATTTGGGCGGGTTTGAGCAGTTCTTC	CATSRDLGGFEQFF
TRBJ1-2	.	TRBV11-3	.	TGTGCCAGCAGCCCCCCCCGGGTGGGGTATGGCTACACCTTC	CASSPPRVGYGYTF
TRBJ1-4	TRBD1	TRBV6-1	.	TGTGCCAGCAGTCGACAGGGAACGAATGAAAAACTGTTTTTT	CASSRQGTNEKLFF
TRBJ1-2	.	TRBV5-8	.	TGTGCCAGCAGCTTGGGGGAAAGGGGGTATGGCTACACCTTC	CASSLGERGYGYTF
TRBJ1-2	.	TRBV18	once	TGTGCCAGCTCACCACGGGGGACGGGGGACTATGGCTACACCTTC	CASSPRGTGDYGYTF
TRBJ1-3	.	TRBV9	.	TGTGCCAGCAGCGTAGGCCAGCTCTCTGGAAACACCATATATTTT	CASSVGQLSGNTIYF